Below, 28 T cell receptor beta chains from the same sample are listed, as sequenced in a study of blood T cell repertoires in COVID-19 (TCRdb year 2020). The library was built by means of the immunoSEQ multiplex PCR assay. This immuneACCESS table, as held by TCRdb, lists in-frame sequences with V and J called but not all clones. Of the missing ones, under half trace to an unresolved V gene in checked studies; the others have no known cause. The sample table holds 260,000 or so clones, of which around 82% were seen once. The ten largest clonotypes hold approximately 4.5% of the sample. Input material: peripheral blood. Receptors were obtained from an older woman with acute or convalescent COVID-19.

The rearrangement uses TRBV5-1 and TRBJ2-1; 10 bases are shared with TRBD1. Germline V gene lookup returns CDR1 SGHRS and CDR2 YFSETQ. CDR3 size: 16 residues. Germline trimming cut 0 bases from V and 4 bases from J; bases unmatched to any gene: 4. CDR3 DNA: TGCGCCAGCAGCTTGGGTGGGACAGGGGCATACAATGAGCAGTTCTTC. The encoded protein is CASSLGGTGAYNEQFF.

The V gene is TRBV28, the J gene TRBJ1-3; D is possibly TRBD1 (6 bases). From germline, CDR1 is MDHEN and CDR2 SYDVKM. The CDR3 is 18 amino acids. V was cut by 1 base and J by 1 base, with 17 bases left in between. The CDR3 region has the DNA TGTGCCAGCAGTTTATCCTCGCCCTATGACAGGTCTGGAAACACCATATATTTT. This translates into CASSLSSPYDRSGNTIYF.

The CDR3 spells CASSLLAGGPGEQYF. In nucleotides, the CDR3 is TGTGCCAGCAGTTTACTAGCGGGGGGGCCAGGAGAGCAGTACTTC. The chain carries TRBV27 and TRBJ2-7, with TRBD2 matching 12 bases. Germline V gene data show CDR1 as MNHEY and CDR2 as SMNVEV (reference sequence). The CDR3 has 15 residues. V gave up 2 bases and J gave up 7 bases; unmatched junction bases: 6.

Comment on this clone: This CDR3 is also generated by other DNA sequences in the sample. This chain links TRBV20-1 with TRBJ1-5; 7 positions match TRBD1. CDR3 length: 14 amino acids. V lost 3 bases, J lost 6 bases, and 8 bases stayed unmatched. The V gene's germline CDR1 is DFQATT and CDR2 SNEGSKA (reference sequence). CDR3 nucleotides: TGCAGTGCTAGTAGAGGGGGCGGAGGTCAGCCCCAGCATTTT. Its protein product is CSASRGGGGQPQHF.

This sequence joins TRBV3-1 (or the pseudogene TRBV3-2) and TRBJ1-1; D call uncertain. CDR3 length equals 13 residues. Germline V gives CDR1 LGHDT, CDR2 YNNKEL (reference sequence). V was cut by 4 bases and J by 5 bases, with 11 bases left in between. The CDR3 DNA follows: TGTGCCAGCAGCCCTCCAGGTAATACTGAAGCTTTCTTT. This gives the protein CASSPPGNTEAFF.

This chain uses TRBV27 with TRBJ1-2; perhaps TRBD1 as D (5 bases). Germline assignment: CDR1 MNHEY and CDR2 SMNVEV (reference sequence). V was clipped by 6 bases and J by 4 bases, with 12 bases between them. The CDR3 is 13 residues long. The CDR3 loop reads CASRGVGVYGYTF. The DNA for the CDR3 is TGTGCCAGCAGAGGGGTCGGAGTCTATGGCTACACCTTC.

J is TRBJ1-6 and V is TRBV6-1, with TRBD1 matching 9 bases. V lost 3 bases, J lost 9 bases, and 6 bases stayed unmatched. The CDR3 contains 15 residues. The V gene's germline CDR1 is MNHNS and CDR2 SASEGT. CDR3 loop: CASSDLGQGRSPLHF. The CDR3 DNA is TGTGCCAGCAGTGATTTGGGACAGGGACGTTCACCCCTCCACTTT.

The chain recombines TRBV5-1 with TRBJ1-3; unclear D gene. Germline values: CDR1 SGHRS, CDR2 YFSETQ. The CDR3 spans 16 residues. V was shortened by 4 bases and J by 0 bases, with 14 bases between the two germline ends. This CDR3 reads CASSAFPGSSGNTIYF. The CDR3, as DNA: TGCGCCAGCAGCGCCTTCCCGGGGAGCTCTGGAAACACCATATATTTT. Full variable domain (remainder filled in from reference TRBV5-1 and TRBJ1-3): KAGVTQTPRYLIKTRGQQVTLSCSPISGHRSVSWYQQTPGQGLQFLFEYFSETQRNKGNFPGRFSGRQFSNSRSEMNVSTLELGDSALYLCASSAFPGSSGNTIYFGEGSWLTVV.

The rearrangement uses TRBV7-2 and TRBJ2-2; 7 nucleotides line up with TRBD1. Germline V lookup: CDR1 SGHTA, CDR2 FQGNSA. V gave up 3 bases and J gave up 6 bases; unmatched junction bases: 1. The CDR3 runs 13 residues. In DNA, the CDR3 is TGTGCCAGCAGCTTGGGACAGTCCGGGGAGCTGTTTTTT. This sequence encodes CASSLGQSGELFF.

J is TRBJ2-7 and V is TRBV5-1; 8 bases fit TRBD1. V was clipped by 3 bases and J by 3 bases; unmatched bases: 8. Germline V lookup: CDR1 SGHRS, CDR2 YFSETQ. This CDR3 has 15 residues. CDR3 region: CASSSLQGAHYEQYF. The DNA of the CDR3 is TGCGCCAGCAGCTCACTTCAGGGGGCCCACTACGAGCAGTACTTC.

The chain uses TRBV10-3 and TRBJ1-2, with a weak D call TRBD1 (6 bases). There are 12 residues in the CDR3. The V gene's germline CDR1 is ENHRY and CDR2 SYGVKD. Deletions cut 7 bases from V and 8 bases from J, with 14 bases between. CDR3 sequence reads: CAIKFTGSGYTF. In nucleotides, the CDR3 is TGTGCCATCAAATTTACAGGGTCCGGCTACACCTTC.

V gene TRBV18 combines with J gene TRBJ1-3; tentatively, D is TRBD1 (5 bases). V lost 3 bases and J lost 2, with 11 bases in between. The CDR3 totals 15 residues. Per the germline V gene, CDR1 is KGHSH and CDR2 is LQKENI. CDR3 DNA sequence: TGTGCCAGCTCACCTTACGTGGGGCCTGGAAACACCATATATTTT. This codes for CASSPYVGPGNTIYF.

This sequence joins TRBV29-1 and TRBJ1-1; maybe TRBD1 (6 bases). This CDR3 comprises 15 residues. Germline V CDR1 and CDR2: SQVTM, ANQGSEA. V dropped 3 bases and J dropped 0 bases, with 14 bases sitting between them. The CDR3 sequence: CSVDRGRGMNTEAFF. The CDR3 region has the DNA TGCAGCGTTGACAGGGGAAGGGGCATGAACACTGAAGCTTTCTTT.

J is TRBJ1-6 and V is TRBV7-8; D remains unclear. The germline V and J ends were trimmed by 1 base and 9 bases, with 10 bases remaining between them. The CDR3 covers 14 residues. Germline CDR1 is SGHVS and CDR2 is FQNEAQ. The CDR3 protein is CASSLGSGSSPLHF. CDR3 in DNA: TGTGCCAGCAGCTTAGGGTCAGGCAGTTCACCCCTCCACTTT.

The chain joins TRBV6-2 or TRBV6-3 to TRBJ2-2, with D possibly TRBD1 on 6 matching bases. V dropped 6 bases and J dropped 0 bases, with 14 bases sitting between them. From germline, CDR1 is MNHEY and CDR2 SVGEGT. This CDR3 has 16 residues. Here the CDR3 reads CASSPRQAANTGELFF. CDR3 DNA: TGTGCCAGCAGCCCACGACAGGCCGCGAACACCGGGGAGCTGTTTTTT.

This clone appeared a few times. This chain connects TRBV5-6 to TRBJ1-6; no clear D. The V gene's germline CDR1 is SGHDT and CDR2 YYEEEE. The CDR3 is made up of 15 amino acids. Trimming pared 1 base from V and 8 bases from J, leaving 13 bases between. This CDR3 reads CASSLSGVIDSPLHF. The CDR3 nucleotides are TGTGCCAGCAGCTTGAGCGGGGTCATCGATTCACCCCTCCACTTT.

This chain joins TRBV27 and TRBJ2-2, with unresolved D. CDR3 length equals 16 residues. CDR1 and CDR2 (germline): MNHEY, SMNVEV (reference sequence). The V end lost 2 bases, the J end lost 0 bases, and 10 bases lay between the germline ends. The chain's CDR3 is CASSLILFANTGELFF. The CDR3 DNA sequence: TGTGCCAGCAGTTTAATCCTTTTCGCGAACACCGGGGAGCTGTTTTTT.

The chain joins TRBV28 to TRBJ1-2, with 9 bases identical to TRBD1. Germline V gives CDR1 MDHEN, CDR2 SYDVKM. The CDR3 is 14 amino acids. V lost 7 bases and J lost 8; bases outside the gene matches: 11. This CDR3 is CASNPAGTGHGYTF. CDR3 sequence (DNA): TGTGCCAGCAACCCCGCCGGGACAGGGCACGGCTACACCTTC.

This clone was recorded once. This chain joins TRBV7-8 and TRBJ2-2; 8 bases align to TRBD1. CDR1 and CDR2 from the germline V gene are SGHVS and FQNEAQ. CDR3 length: 12 residues. Germline trimming cut 11 bases from V and 6 bases from J; bases unmatched to any gene: 5. The CDR3 DNA follows: TGTGCCGCCCAGGGGGCCGCCGGGGAGCTGTTTTTT. As protein: CAAQGAAGELFF.

The chain has TRBV14 and TRBJ1-5; unclear D gene. The CDR3 has 13 residues. Germline V lookup: CDR1 SGHDN, CDR2 FVKESK. Trimming took off 6 bases at V and 2 bases at J, with 8 bases between the two ends. DNA of the CDR3: TGTGCCAGCAGTTGGGGAGGCAATCAGCCCCAGCATTTT. Translating gives CASSWGGNQPQHF.

The chain employs TRBV11-2 and TRBJ2-2; D possibly corresponds to TRBD2 (6 bases). V was cut by 5 bases and J by 9 bases, with 19 bases left in between. CDR3 length: 15 residues. Germline CDR1 is SGHAT and CDR2 is FQNNGV. The CDR3 DNA reads as TGTGCCAGCAGCCCCAGCCGTTTGGGACTCTGGGAGCTGTTTTTT. Translation: CASSPSRLGLWELFF.

The chain joins TRBV18 to TRBJ2-3, with 11 bases matching TRBD1. The CDR3 totals 16 residues. Germline CDR1 is KGHSH and CDR2 is LQKENI. Trimming removed 3 bases from V and 3 bases from J; junction bases left unmatched: 5. This chain's CDR3 is CASSPSGTGGTDTQYF. The CDR3 coding sequence is TGTGCCAGCTCACCTTCCGGGACAGGGGGTACAGATACGCAGTATTTT.

The genes are TRBV5-1 and TRBJ1-3; maybe TRBD1 (5 bases). This CDR3 has 13 residues. Germline V lookup: CDR1 SGHRS, CDR2 YFSETQ. The ends were cut back, 4 bases at V and 3 bases at J, with 8 bases in the middle. The CDR3 coding sequence is TGCGCCAGCAGCGCCCAGGGTGGAAACACCATATATTTT. Its protein product is CASSAQGGNTIYF.

The chain employs TRBV5-6 and TRBJ1-3, with D possibly TRBD1 on 6 matching bases. Germline V gives CDR1 SGHDT, CDR2 YYEEEE. With 4 bases removed from V and 5 bases from J, the gap between germline ends came to 16 bases. The CDR3 contains 15 residues. The CDR3 sequence is CASSISPDRRNTIYF. The DNA of the CDR3 is TGTGCCAGCAGCATAAGCCCGGACAGAAGAAACACCATATATTTT.

V and J are TRBV5-1 and TRBJ2-6; perhaps TRBD1 as D (6 bases). The V end lost 4 bases, the J end lost 0 bases, and 23 bases lay between the germline ends. CDR3 length: 20 residues. Germline values: CDR1 SGHRS, CDR2 YFSETQ. The CDR3 here is CASSRPRLTGYTSGANVLTF. In DNA, the CDR3 is TGCGCCAGCAGCCGCCCGCGCCTTACAGGGTATACCTCTGGGGCCAACGTCCTGACTTTC.

The gene calls are TRBV7-8 and TRBJ1-5; 8 nucleotides match TRBD1. CDR3 length equals 14 residues. The V gene's germline CDR1 is SGHVS and CDR2 FQNEAQ. V lost 5 bases to trimming and J lost 4 bases; unmatched junction nucleotides: 4. The DNA of the CDR3 is TGTGCCAGCAGCCCCCGACAGGGGAATCAGCCCCAGCATTTT. Protein product: CASSPRQGNQPQHF.

The chain links TRBV4-1 to TRBJ1-5; TRBD1 aligns across 7 bases. This CDR3 is built from 18 residues. Germline V gene data show CDR1 as MGHRA and CDR2 as YSYEKL. With 3 bases clipped from V and 2 bases from J, the junction kept 13 bases outside the gene matches. The CDR3 spells CASSHSSRGIGGNQPQHF. CDR3 bases: TGCGCCAGCAGCCATTCTTCCAGGGGGATAGGGGGCAATCAGCCCCAGCATTTT.

This chain links TRBV6-5 with TRBJ1-1, with 7 bases lining up with TRBD1. V lost 2 bases and J lost 5; bases outside the gene matches: 2. In germline, CDR1 is MNHEY, CDR2 SVGAGI. This CDR3 region has 13 residues. CDR3 protein: CASSYGTATEAFF. The CDR3 DNA reads TGTGCCAGCAGTTACGGGACAGCTACTGAAGCTTTCTTT.